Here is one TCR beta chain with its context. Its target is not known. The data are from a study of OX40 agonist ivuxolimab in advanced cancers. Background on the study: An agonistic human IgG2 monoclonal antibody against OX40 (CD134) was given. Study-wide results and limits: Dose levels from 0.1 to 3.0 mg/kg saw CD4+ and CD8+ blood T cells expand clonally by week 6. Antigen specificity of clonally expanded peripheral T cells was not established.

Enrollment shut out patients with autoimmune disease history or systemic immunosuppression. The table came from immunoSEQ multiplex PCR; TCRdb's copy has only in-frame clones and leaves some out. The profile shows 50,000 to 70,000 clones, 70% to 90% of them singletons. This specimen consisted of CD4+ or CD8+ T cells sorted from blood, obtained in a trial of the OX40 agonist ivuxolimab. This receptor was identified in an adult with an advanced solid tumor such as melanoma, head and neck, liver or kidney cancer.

This chain's CDR3 is CASMAGGATEAFF. CDR3 bases: TGCGCCAGCATGGCGGGGGGCGCGACTGAAGCTTTCTTT. The J gene is TRBJ1-1, the V gene TRBV4-1; D perhaps matches TRBD1 (6 bases). V lost 7 bases, J lost 5 bases, and 14 bases lay in between. Germline V gene sequence: CDR1 MGHRA, CDR2 YSYEKL. This CDR3 spans 13 amino acids.